The 20 T cell receptor beta chains below come from one sample, sequenced in a study of cytotoxic CD8 clonotypes in ibrutinib-treated CLL. The assay was immunoSEQ multiplex PCR, and TCRdb's table has in-frame clones only and misses some. The sample contains some 130,000 clones, 70% to 90% of which appear only once. Sequenced here: PBMCs, sampled after 24 months of ibrutinib treatment. These receptors came from a human donor with chronic lymphocytic leukemia.

The chain employs TRBV9 and TRBJ1-1; tentatively, D is TRBD1 (5 bases). The V gene lost 4 bases and the J gene lost 1 base, with 32 bases spanning the gap. CDR1 is SGDLS and CDR2 is YYNGEE in the germline V gene. This CDR3 is 21 amino acids long. The CDR3 here is CASSPTATMRGLGGRNTEAFF. CDR3 bases: TGTGCCAGCAGCCCGACAGCTACTATGCGAGGGCTTGGCGGAAGGAACACTGAAGCTTTCTTT.

The chain has TRBV19 and TRBJ1-1; the D is unclear. CDR1 is LNHDA and CDR2 is SQIVND in the germline V gene (reference sequence). Deletions cut 0 bases from V and 4 bases from J, with 15 bases between. The CDR3 loop spans 16 amino acids. The CDR3 spells CASSIDRAPSGTEAFF. The CDR3 nucleotides are TGTGCCAGTAGTATAGATCGGGCCCCCTCGGGCACTGAAGCTTTCTTT.

The rearrangement uses TRBV5-1 and TRBJ2-7; perhaps TRBD1 as D (5 bases). The V gene's germline CDR1 is SGHRS and CDR2 YFSETQ. This CDR3 is 12 amino acids long. Trimming stripped 0 bases from V and 6 bases from J, with 7 bases between. As DNA, the CDR3 is TGCGCCAGCAGCTTGGCCCAGGGCGAGCAGTACTTC. Translating it yields CASSLAQGEQYF.

The J gene is TRBJ1-5, the V gene TRBV5-6, with 7 bases that match TRBD1. The V and J ends lost 2 bases and 6 bases, in that order; junction bases with no gene match: 8. CDR1 and CDR2 (germline): SGHDT, YYEEEE. The CDR3 covers 15 residues. CDR3 coding DNA: TGTGCCAGCAGCTTAGGTCCAAAGGGGGCTCAGCCCCAGCATTTT. Translating gives CASSLGPKGAQPQHF.

The J gene is TRBJ2-7, the V gene TRBV7-9; D is unclear. The CDR3 sequence is 18 residues long. V was clipped by 1 base and J by 5 bases, with 24 bases between them. Germline assignment: CDR1 SEHNR and CDR2 FQNEAQ (reference sequence). This CDR3 is CASSLDSRPPVFMNEQYF. Written as DNA, the CDR3 is TGTGCCAGCAGCTTAGATTCGCGACCCCCCGTTTTCATGAACGAGCAGTACTTC.

The rearrangement uses TRBV19 and TRBJ1-3; D unresolved. V lost 5 bases to trimming and J lost 2 bases, with 7 bases between them. Germline loops: CDR1 LNHDA, CDR2 SQIVND (reference sequence). The length of the CDR3 is 13 residues. The CDR3 sequence: CASSAHAGNTIYF. CDR3 nucleotides: TGTGCCAGTAGTGCCCACGCTGGAAACACCATATATTTT.

The chain couples TRBV5-6 to TRBJ2-1; no reliable D call. Trimming took 0 bases from V and 10 from J, leaving 5 bases between them. The CDR3 runs to 11 residues. Per germline, CDR1 SGHDT and CDR2 YYEEEE. CDR3 loop: CASSLVGEQFF. In DNA, the CDR3 is TGTGCCAGCAGCTTGGTTGGGGAGCAGTTCTTC.

The rearrangement links TRBV13 to TRBJ2-7; D uncertain. V was shortened by 3 bases and J by 0 bases, with 9 bases between the two germline ends. The length of the CDR3 is 14 residues. Germline CDR1 is PRHDT and CDR2 is FYEKMQ (reference sequence). CDR3 DNA: TGTGCCAGCAGCTTGCGGTCGAGCTCCTACGAGCAGTACTTC. It specifies CASSLRSSSYEQYF.

Turning to this clone: This may be a read error: a much more frequent sequence differs by one nucleotide. The V gene is TRBV11-2, the J gene TRBJ2-2, with 7 bases identical to TRBD1. The CDR3 extends over 15 amino acids. The germline V gene has CDR1 SGHAT and CDR2 FQNNGV. Losses at the gene ends were 5 bases for V and 0 bases for J; bases not matched to a gene: 3. The CDR3 DNA sequence: TGTGCCAGCAGCCCCGACAGGGCGAACACCGGGGAGCTGTTTTTT. It is translated as CASSPDRANTGELFF.

The rearrangement joins TRBV7-3 to TRBJ2-1; 8 positions agree with TRBD2. The CDR3 spans 17 residues. Trimming removed 5 bases from V and 0 bases from J; junction bases left unmatched: 9. The germline V gene encodes CDR1 SGHTA and CDR2 FQGTGA. The CDR3 loop is CASSVVSGAPSYNEQFF. CDR3 DNA: TGTGCCAGCAGCGTGGTTAGCGGGGCGCCCTCCTACAATGAGCAGTTCTTC.

This sequence joins TRBV19 and TRBJ2-4, with unresolved D. This CDR3 has 15 residues. In germline, CDR1 is LNHDA, CDR2 SQIVND (reference sequence). V was cut by 8 bases and J by 0 bases, with 14 bases left in between. This chain's CDR3 is CASSERILAKNIQYF. The CDR3 bases are TGTGCCAGTTCCGAGCGCATTCTAGCCAAAAACATTCAGTACTTC. The complete variable domain, with remaining parts taken from reference TRBV19 and TRBJ2-4, reads DGGITQSPKYLFRKEGQNVTLSCEQNLNHDAMYWYRQDPGQGLRLIYYSQIVNDFQKGDIAEGYSVSREKKESFPLTVTSAQKNPTAFYLCASSERILAKNIQYFGAGTRLSVL.

This clone occurred a few times. The chain couples TRBV7-6 to TRBJ2-2; D is uncertain. Per the germline V gene, CDR1 is SGHVS and CDR2 is FNYEAQ. The V end lost 4 bases, the J end lost 3 bases, and 6 bases lay between the germline ends. This CDR3 region has 13 residues. CDR3 protein: CASSSVYTGELFF. In nucleotides, the CDR3 is TGTGCCAGCAGCTCCGTTTACACCGGGGAGCTGTTTTTT.

The rearrangement links TRBV5-4 to TRBJ1-3, with a weak D call TRBD1 (6 bases). The V gene's germline CDR1 is SGHNT and CDR2 YYREEE (reference sequence). This CDR3 spans 17 amino acids. The V gene lost 3 bases and the J gene lost 4 bases, with 20 bases spanning the gap. The CDR3 reads CASSSVQGVGGGNTIYF. The CDR3, as DNA: TGTGCCAGCAGCTCCGTACAGGGCGTGGGGGGCGGAAACACCATATATTTT.

V and J are TRBV7-2 and TRBJ2-2; 7 bases align to TRBD1. The CDR3 covers 16 residues. Losses at the gene ends were 5 bases for V and 0 bases for J; bases not matched to a gene: 6. CDR1 SGHTA and CDR2 FQGNSA come from the germline V gene. CDR3 sequence reads: CASSREGGANTGELFF. DNA for the CDR3: TGTGCCAGCAGCCGCGAAGGGGGCGCGAACACCGGGGAGCTGTTTTTT. The entire variable domain, with the rest obtained from reference TRBV7-2 and TRBJ2-2, is as follows: GAGVSQSPSNKVTEKGKDVELRCDPISGHTALYWYRQSLGQGLEFLIYFQGNSAPDKSGLPSDRFSAERTGGSVSTLTIQRTQQEDSAVYLCASSREGGANTGELFFGEGSRLTVL.

The V call is TRBV7-2, the J call TRBJ1-3; D remains unclear. The germline CDR1 and CDR2 sequences are SGHTA and FQGNSA. The CDR3 runs to 15 residues. The V end lost 5 bases, the J end lost 3 bases, and 14 bases lay between the germline ends. In nucleotides, the CDR3 is TGTGCCAGCAGCCCCGATCGGGCTCGTGGAAACACCATATATTTT. Translating it yields CASSPDRARGNTIYF.

The gene calls are TRBV7-9 and TRBJ2-7, with 9 nucleotides matching TRBD2. Germline V lookup: CDR1 SEHNR, CDR2 FQNEAQ (reference sequence). This CDR3 is 14 amino acids long. V lost 1 base, J lost 6 bases, and 4 bases stayed unmatched. In nucleotides, the CDR3 is TGTGCCAGCAGCTTAGAGACTAGCGGCATCGAGCAGTACTTC. This gives the protein CASSLETSGIEQYF.

This clone was observed a handful of times. In the same sample, other DNA sequences code for this CDR3. The chain couples TRBV30 to TRBJ1-2; 9 nucleotides agree with TRBD1. V trimming: 6 bases; J trimming: 8 bases; junction bases outside the gene matches: 19. This CDR3 comprises 16 residues. CDR1 is GTSNPN, CDR2 SVGIG, per germline (reference sequence). The CDR3 DNA reads as TGTGCCTGCGGACGGGACAGGGCCCAATTGCTGGGGGGCTACACCTTC. The encoded protein is CACGRDRAQLLGGYTF.

The chain links TRBV28 to TRBJ1-3, with a possible D match to TRBD1 (5 bases). With 6 bases removed from V and 6 bases from J, the gap between germline ends came to 15 bases. The CDR3 is made up of 14 amino acids. Germline-derived CDR1 and CDR2 are MDHEN and SYDVKM. As DNA, the CDR3 is TGTGCCAGCAGAGGCAGGGTCGAAGTAAACACCATATATTTT. This codes for CASRGRVEVNTIYF.

CDR3 DNA: TGTGCCAGCTCTCTTAACACAGGGAAGGACATTCAGTACTTC. Translated: CASSLNTGKDIQYF. The chain links TRBV18 to TRBJ2-4, with D possibly TRBD1 on 6 matching bases. CDR3 length: 14 amino acids. Germline CDR1 KGHSH, CDR2 LQKENI. V was pared by 6 bases and J by 8 bases, with 17 bases between. The whole variable domain, filled in from reference TRBV18 and TRBJ2-4, reads NAGVMQNPRHLVRRRGQEARLRCSPMKGHSHVYWYRQLPEEGLKFMVYLQKENIIDESGMPKERFSAEFPKEGPSILRIQQVVRGDSAAYFCASSLNTGKDIQYFGAGTRLSVL.

The gene calls are TRBV19 and TRBJ2-3; D remains unclear. Germline CDR1 reads LNHDA; CDR2 reads SQIVND (reference sequence). V was pared by 5 bases and J by 4 bases, with 10 bases between. The CDR3 is 13 amino acids. CDR3 coding DNA: TGTGCCAGTAGTCCCTCAAATGCAGATACGCAGTATTTT. Translation gives CASSPSNADTQYF.